This TCR beta chain was sequenced in a study of blood T cells in healthy people across ages. A second PCR, run for about 6 to 11 cycles, used a sample-barcoded 5' primer plus a J-beta primer mix. Sequencing of every sample gave 2.5 million or more CDR3-containing paired-end reads. TCRdb reanalysed the 5' RACE reads using MiXCR and keeps one entry per CDR3 protein. The profile covers roughly 700,000 distinct CDR3 sequences, with 49% appearing a single time and under 35% taken by the ten largest. In this sample, this clonotype turned up a few times. J gave up 6 bases and V 4 bases, and 4 bases lay outside the gene matches. This CDR3 comprises 14 residues. Germline V gene sequence: CDR1 SGHTA, CDR2 FQGTGA.

The specimen sequenced was blood. V and J are TRBV7-3 and TRBJ2-7; 12 nucleotides align to TRBD1. The sequence derives from a woman aged 60 to 75 in good health. CDR3 bases: TGTGCCAGCAGCTCGGGACAGGGGGCTGTCGAGCAGTACTTC. Amino acids: CASSSGQGAVEQYF.